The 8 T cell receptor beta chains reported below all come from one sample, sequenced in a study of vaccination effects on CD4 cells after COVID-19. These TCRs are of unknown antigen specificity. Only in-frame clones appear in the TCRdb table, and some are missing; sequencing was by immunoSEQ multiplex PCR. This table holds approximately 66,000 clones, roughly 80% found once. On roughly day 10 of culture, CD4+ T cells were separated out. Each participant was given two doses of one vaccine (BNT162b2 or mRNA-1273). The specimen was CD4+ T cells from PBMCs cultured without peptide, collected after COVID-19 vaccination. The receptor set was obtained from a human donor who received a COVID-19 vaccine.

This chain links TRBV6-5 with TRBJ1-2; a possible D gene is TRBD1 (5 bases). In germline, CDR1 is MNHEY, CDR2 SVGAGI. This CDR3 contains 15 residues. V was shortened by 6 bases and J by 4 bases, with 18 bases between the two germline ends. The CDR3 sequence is CASSHGRGAGYGYTF. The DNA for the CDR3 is TGTGCCAGCAGCCACGGTCGGGGCGCCGGCTATGGCTACACCTTC.

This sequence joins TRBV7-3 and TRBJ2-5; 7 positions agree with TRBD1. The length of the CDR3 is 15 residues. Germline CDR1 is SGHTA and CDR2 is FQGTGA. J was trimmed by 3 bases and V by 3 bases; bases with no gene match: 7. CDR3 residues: CASSFSGTAEETQYF. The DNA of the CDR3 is TGTGCCAGCAGCTTCTCCGGGACAGCGGAAGAGACCCAGTACTTC. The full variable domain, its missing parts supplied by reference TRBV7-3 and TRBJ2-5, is GAGVSQTPSNKVTEKGKYVELRCDPISGHTALYWYRQSLGQGPEFLIYFQGTGAADDSGLPNDRFFAVRPEGSVSTLKIQRTERGDSAVYLCASSFSGTAEETQYFGPGTRLLVL.

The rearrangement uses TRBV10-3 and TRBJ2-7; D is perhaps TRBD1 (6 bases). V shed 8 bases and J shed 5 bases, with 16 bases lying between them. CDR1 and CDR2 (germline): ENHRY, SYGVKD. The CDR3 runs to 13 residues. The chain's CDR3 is CAIGDMRDHEQYV. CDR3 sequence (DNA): TGTGCCATCGGGGACATGAGGGACCACGAGCAGTACGTC.

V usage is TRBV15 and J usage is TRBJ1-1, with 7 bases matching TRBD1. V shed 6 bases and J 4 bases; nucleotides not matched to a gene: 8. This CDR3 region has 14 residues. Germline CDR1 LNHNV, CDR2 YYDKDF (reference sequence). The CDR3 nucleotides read TGTGCCACCAGACGCGACAGGGTAGGCACTGAAGCTTTCTTT. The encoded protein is CATRRDRVGTEAFF. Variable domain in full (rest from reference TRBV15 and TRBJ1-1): DAMVIQNPRYQVTQFGKPVTLSCSQTLNHNVMYWYQQKSSQAPKLLFHYYDKDFNNEADTPDNFQSRRPNTSFCFLDIRSPGLGDTAMYLCATRRDRVGTEAFFGQGTRLTVV.

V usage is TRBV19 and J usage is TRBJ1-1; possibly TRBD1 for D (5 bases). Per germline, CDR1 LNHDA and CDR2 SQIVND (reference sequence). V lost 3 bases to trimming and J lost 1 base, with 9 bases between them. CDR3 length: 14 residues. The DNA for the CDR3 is TGTGCCAGTAGTATTAAAGGGACGAACACTGAAGCTTTCTTT. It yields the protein CASSIKGTNTEAFF.

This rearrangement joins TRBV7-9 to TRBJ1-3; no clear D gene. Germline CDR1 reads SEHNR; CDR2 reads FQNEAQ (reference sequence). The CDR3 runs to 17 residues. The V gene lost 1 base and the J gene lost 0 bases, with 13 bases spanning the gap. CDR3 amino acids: CASSLEWTPASGNTIYF. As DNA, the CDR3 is TGTGCCAGCAGCTTAGAATGGACTCCGGCCTCTGGAAACACCATATATTTT.

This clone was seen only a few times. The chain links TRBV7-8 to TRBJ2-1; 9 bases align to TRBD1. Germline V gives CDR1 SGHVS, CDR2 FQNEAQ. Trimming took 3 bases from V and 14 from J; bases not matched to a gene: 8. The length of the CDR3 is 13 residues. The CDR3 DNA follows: TGTGCCAGCAGCTTCGGAGACAGGGGGAGCAAGTTCTTC. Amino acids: CASSFGDRGSKFF.

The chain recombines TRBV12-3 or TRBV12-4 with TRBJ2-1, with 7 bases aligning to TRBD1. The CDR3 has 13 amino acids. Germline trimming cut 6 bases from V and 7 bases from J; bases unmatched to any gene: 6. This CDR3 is CASRRQGLNEQFF. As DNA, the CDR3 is TGTGCCAGCAGGAGACAGGGTCTGAATGAGCAGTTCTTC.